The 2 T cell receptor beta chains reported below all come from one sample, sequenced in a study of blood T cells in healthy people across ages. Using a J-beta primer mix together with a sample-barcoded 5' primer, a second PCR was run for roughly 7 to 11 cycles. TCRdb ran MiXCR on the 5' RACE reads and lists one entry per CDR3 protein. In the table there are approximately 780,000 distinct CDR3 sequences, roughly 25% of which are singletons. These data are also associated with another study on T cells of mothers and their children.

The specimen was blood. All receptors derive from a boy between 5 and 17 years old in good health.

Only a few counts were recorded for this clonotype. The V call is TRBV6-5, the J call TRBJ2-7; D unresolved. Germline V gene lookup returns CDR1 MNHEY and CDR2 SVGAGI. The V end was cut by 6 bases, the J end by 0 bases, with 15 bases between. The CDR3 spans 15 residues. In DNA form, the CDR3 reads TGTGCCAGCAGGGGCCGGCGACATTCCTCCTACGAGCAGTACTTC. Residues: CASRGRRHSSYEQYF.

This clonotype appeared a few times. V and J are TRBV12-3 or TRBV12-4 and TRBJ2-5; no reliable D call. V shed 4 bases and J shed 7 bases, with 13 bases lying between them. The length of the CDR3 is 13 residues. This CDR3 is CASSSDQAGTQYF. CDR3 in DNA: TGTGCCAGCAGTTCGGATCAAGCAGGGACCCAGTACTTC.